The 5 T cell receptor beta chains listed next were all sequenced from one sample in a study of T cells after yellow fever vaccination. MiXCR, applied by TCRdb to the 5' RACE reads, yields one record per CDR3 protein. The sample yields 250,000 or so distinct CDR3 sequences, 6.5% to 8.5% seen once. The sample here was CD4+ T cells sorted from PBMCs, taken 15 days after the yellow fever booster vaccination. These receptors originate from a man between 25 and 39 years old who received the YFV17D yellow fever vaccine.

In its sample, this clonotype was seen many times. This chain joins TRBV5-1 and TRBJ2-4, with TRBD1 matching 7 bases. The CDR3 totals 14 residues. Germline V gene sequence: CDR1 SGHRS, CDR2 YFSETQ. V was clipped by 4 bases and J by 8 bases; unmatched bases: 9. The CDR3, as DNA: TGCGCCAGCAGCAAGGGACAGCTTGCGGACATTCAGTACTTC. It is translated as CASSKGQLADIQYF. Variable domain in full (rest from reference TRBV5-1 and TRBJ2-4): KAGVTQTPRYLIKTRGQQVTLSCSPISGHRSVSWYQQTPGQGLQFLFEYFSETQRNKGNFPGRFSGRQFSNSRSEMNVSTLELGDSALYLCASSKGQLADIQYFGAGTRLSVL.

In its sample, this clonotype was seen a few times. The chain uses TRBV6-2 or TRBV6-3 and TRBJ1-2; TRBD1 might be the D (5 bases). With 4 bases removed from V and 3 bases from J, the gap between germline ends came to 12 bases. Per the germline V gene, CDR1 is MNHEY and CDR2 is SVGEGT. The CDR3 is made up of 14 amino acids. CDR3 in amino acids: CASSSPGPHYGYTF. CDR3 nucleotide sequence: TGTGCCAGCAGTTCACCGGGACCACACTATGGCTACACCTTC.

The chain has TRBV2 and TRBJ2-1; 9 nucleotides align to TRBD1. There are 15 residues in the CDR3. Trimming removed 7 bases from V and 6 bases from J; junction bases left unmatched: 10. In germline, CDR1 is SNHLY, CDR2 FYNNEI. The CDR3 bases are TGTGCCAGCACTCCCACCGGGACAGGGCTCAATGAGCAGTTCTTC. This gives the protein CASTPTGTGLNEQFF.

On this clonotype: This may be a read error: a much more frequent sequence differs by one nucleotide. The CDR3 sequence is CACSPPNLGAYEQYF. The CDR3 coding sequence is TGTGCCTGCTCACCACCCAATCTTGGAGCCTACGAGCAGTACTTC. The chain combines TRBV18 with TRBJ2-7; D gene ambiguous. Germline CDR1 is KGHSH and CDR2 is LQKENI. This CDR3 has 15 residues.

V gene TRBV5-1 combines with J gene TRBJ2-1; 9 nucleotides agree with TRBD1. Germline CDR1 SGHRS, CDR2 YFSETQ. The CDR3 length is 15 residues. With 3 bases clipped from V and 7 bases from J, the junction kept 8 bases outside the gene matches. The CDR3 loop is CASSSTGGSRNEQFF. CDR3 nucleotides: TGCGCCAGCAGCTCCACAGGGGGCTCAAGGAATGAGCAGTTCTTC. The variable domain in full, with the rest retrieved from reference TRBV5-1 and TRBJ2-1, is KAGVTQTPRYLIKTRGQQVTLSCSPISGHRSVSWYQQTPGQGLQFLFEYFSETQRNKGNFPGRFSGRQFSNSRSEMNVSTLELGDSALYLCASSSTGGSRNEQFFGPGTRLTVL.